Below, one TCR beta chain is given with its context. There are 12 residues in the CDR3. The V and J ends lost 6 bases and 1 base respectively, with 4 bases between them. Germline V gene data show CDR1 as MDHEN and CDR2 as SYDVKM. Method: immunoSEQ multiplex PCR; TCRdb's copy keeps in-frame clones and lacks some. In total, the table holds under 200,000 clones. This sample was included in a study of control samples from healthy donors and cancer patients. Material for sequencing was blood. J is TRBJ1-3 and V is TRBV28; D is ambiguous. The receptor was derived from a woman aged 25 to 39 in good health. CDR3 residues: CASRGSGNTIYF. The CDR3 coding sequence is TGTGCCAGCAGAGGGTCTGGAAACACCATATATTTT.